The present T cell receptor beta chain was sequenced within a study of blood T cell repertoires in COVID-19. Looking at the study overall: Acute-phase and convalescent COVID-19 samples originated in the United States, Italy and Spain. Sample material is recorded as cDNA or gDNA derived from T cells, B-cell-depleted T cells, or PBMCs.

Assay used: immunoSEQ multiplex PCR; TCRdb lists only in-frame clones, some missing. The sample holds 200,000 to 300,000 clones, more than 85% seen once. In this sample, this clone turned up a few times. Looked up from germline, CDR1 is SGHTA and CDR2 is FQGTGA. There are 16 residues in the CDR3. Trimming took 5 bases from V and 4 from J, leaving 19 bases between them. The specimen was peripheral blood. The receptor was derived from a woman in her sixties or seventies with active or convalescent COVID-19. The chain employs TRBV7-3 and TRBJ2-3, with unresolved D. CDR3: CASSPYHAARADTQYF. Written as DNA, the CDR3 is TGTGCCAGCAGCCCATACCACGCGGCTCGAGCAGATACGCAGTATTTT. Together with reference TRBV7-3 and TRBJ2-3, the CDR3 gives the full variable domain: GAGVSQTPSNKVTEKGKYVELRCDPISGHTALYWYRQSLGQGPEFLIYFQGTGAADDSGLPNDRFFAVRPEGSVSTLKIQRTERGDSAVYLCASSPYHAARADTQYFGPGTRLTVL.